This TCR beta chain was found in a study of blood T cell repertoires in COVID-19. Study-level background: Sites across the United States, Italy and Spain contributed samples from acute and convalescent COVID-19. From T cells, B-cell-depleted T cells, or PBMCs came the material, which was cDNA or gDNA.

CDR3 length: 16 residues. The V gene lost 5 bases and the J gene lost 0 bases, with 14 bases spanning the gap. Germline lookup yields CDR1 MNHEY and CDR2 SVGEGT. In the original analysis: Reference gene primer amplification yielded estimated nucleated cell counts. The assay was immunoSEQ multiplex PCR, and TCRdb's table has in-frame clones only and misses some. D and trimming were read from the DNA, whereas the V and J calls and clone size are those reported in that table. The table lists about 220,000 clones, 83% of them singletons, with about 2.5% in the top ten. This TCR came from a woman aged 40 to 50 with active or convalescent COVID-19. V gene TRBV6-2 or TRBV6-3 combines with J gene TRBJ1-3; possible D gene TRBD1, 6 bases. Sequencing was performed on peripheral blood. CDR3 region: CASSATGYSSGNTIYF. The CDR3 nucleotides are TGTGCCAGCAGTGCTACAGGGTATTCCTCTGGAAACACCATATATTTT.